The T cell receptor (beta chain) under discussion was sequenced for a study of T-cell reconstitution after alpha-beta-depleted transplantation in children. Preparation of the TCRbeta library was carried out with unique molecular identifiers. TCRdb reprocessed the PCR reads with MiXCR, giving one entry per CDR3 protein. The repertoire holds over 150,000 distinct CDR3 sequences, with approximately 7% as singletons. This CDR3 spans 14 amino acids. The V segment lost 9 bases and the J segment 7 bases; nucleotides outside the gene matches: 9. This TCR came from a boy younger than 10 with acute lymphoblastic leukemia, due to receive a stem cell transplant. Sequencing was performed on PBMCs, taken before TCRalphabeta/CD19-depleted stem cell transplant. This chain connects TRBV12-3 or TRBV12-4 to TRBJ2-1; 10 bases are a match to TRBD2. Here the CDR3 reads CASSTSGIRNEQFF. The CDR3 DNA reads TGTGCCAGTAGCACTAGCGGGATTCGGAATGAGCAGTTCTTC.